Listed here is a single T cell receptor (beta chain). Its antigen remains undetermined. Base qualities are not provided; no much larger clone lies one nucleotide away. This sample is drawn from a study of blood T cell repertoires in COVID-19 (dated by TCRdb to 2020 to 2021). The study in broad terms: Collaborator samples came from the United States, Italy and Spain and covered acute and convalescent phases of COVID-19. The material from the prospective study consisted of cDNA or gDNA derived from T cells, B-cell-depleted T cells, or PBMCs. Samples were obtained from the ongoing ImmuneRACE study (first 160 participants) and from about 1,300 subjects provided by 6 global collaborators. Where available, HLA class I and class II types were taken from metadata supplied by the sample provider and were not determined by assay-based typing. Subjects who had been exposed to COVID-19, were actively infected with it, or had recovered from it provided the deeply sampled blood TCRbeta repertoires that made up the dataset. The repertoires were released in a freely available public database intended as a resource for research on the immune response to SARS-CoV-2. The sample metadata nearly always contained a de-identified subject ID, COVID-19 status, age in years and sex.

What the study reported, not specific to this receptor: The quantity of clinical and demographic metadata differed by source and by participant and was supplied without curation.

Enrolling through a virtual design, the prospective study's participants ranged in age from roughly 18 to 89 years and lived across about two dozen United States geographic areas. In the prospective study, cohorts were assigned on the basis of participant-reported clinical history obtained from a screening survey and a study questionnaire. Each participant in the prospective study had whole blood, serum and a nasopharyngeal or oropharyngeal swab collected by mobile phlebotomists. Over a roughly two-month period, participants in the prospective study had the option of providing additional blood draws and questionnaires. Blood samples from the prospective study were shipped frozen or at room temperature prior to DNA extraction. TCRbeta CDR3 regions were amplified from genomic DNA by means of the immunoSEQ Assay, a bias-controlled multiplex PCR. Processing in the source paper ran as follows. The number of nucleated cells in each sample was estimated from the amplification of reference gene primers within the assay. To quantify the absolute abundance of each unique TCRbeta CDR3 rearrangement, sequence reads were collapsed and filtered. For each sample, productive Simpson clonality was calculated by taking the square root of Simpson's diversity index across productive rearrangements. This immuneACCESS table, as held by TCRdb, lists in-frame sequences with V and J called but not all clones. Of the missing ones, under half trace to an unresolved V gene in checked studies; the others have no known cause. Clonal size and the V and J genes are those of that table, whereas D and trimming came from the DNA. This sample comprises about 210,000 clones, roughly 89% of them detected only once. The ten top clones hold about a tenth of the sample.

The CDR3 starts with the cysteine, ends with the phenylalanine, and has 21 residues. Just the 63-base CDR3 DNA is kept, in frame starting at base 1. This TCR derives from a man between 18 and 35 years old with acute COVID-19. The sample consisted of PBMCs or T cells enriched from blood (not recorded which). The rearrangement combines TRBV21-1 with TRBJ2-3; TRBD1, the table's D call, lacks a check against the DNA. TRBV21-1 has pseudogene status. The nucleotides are TGTGCCAGCAGCCCAAGGGACAGGGGCCTCCATTGTATTACACAGACGGTTACGCAGTATTTT. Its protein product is CASSPRDRGLHCITQTVTQYF.